A single T cell receptor beta chain is shown here with its context. This clone was seen a single time. Its antigen remains unidentified. Per-base qualities were not stored, and no clone one base away is much larger. The CDR3 regions of human TCRbeta chains were analyzed by immunosequencing. The source study handled its data this way. TCRs in the repertoires were compared against a reference library of SARS-CoV-2-specific TCRs that had been generated with the MIRA antigen-specificity platform. Breadth was defined as the fraction of unique TCRs that were SARS-CoV-2-associated, and depth was defined as the fraction of total T cells that were SARS-CoV-2-associated. Using the MIRA data, every spike-specific TCR was mapped to the spike region that the TCR reacted to and assigned to either a CD4 or a CD8 class. Log10-transformed breadth and depth values were compared by one-way ANOVA with Sidak's multiple comparisons tests. Sourced from immuneACCESS, this table was stored by TCRdb with only in-frame sequences that have V and J called. A share of the clones is absent; for the studies checked, an unresolved V gene accounts for under half, and the remainder has no known explanation. V, J and clone size are those of that table, while D and trimming were read from the DNA. Recorded for this sample are 90,000 to 100,000 clones; roughly 90% of them occurred a single time. Together, the top ten hold about a sixth of the sample.

These data belong to a study of T cell responses to AZD1222 COVID-19 vaccine (dated by TCRdb to about 2021). Regarding the study in general: A total of about 240 trial participants underwent TCR sequencing, of whom around 200 received two doses of AZD1222 and some 26 received two doses of the MenACWY control vaccine. Trial participants were enrolled into age subgroups of 18-55, 56-69 and 70-plus years, which contained roughly 140, 27 and 60 TCR-sequenced participants, respectively. The paper's findings and limits, for the study overall: In the small 56-69-year group, the increase in depth fell short of significance, most likely because of low power. Most participants were white British and females outnumbered males, and the authors suggested that clonal diversity may have been underestimated. A significant rise in spike-specific TCR breadth and depth was observed after two AZD1222 doses relative to day 0 and relative to MenACWY recipients. Only six or seven AZD1222 recipients were SARS-CoV-2 seropositive at baseline, limiting conclusions about previously exposed vaccinees. No day 14 peak-response samples were available, so repertoires were characterized only after the peak T cell response. Reportedly, almost half of the unique spike-specific TCRs recognized epitopes lying outside the regions that are mutated in the B.1.351 and B.1.1.7 variants. The vaccine-associated CD4 TCRs covered the entire spike protein, and the dominant responses fell in regions 160-218 and 743-854.

This specimen's time point label, interpreted: about 28 days (+/-7) after the second vaccine dose. AZD1222 recipients given second doses at about 4 weeks or at about 12 weeks were pooled, since spike-specific TCR depth and breadth were not found to differ between the two schedules. Vaccinee samples came from UK trials COV001 and COV002, including a single-blind randomized controlled phase 2/3 trial of AZD1222 (ChAdOx1 nCoV-19) in healthy adults. For TCRbeta chain sequencing, PBMC samples were collected from trial participants at day 0 and at day 28 after the second dose. The CDR3 measures 12 amino acids from cysteine to phenylalanine. Here the CDR3 DNA is all that survives: 36 bases in frame from base 1. V gives up 5 bases and J gives up 4 bases, and the segment between their germline ends measures 8 bases. The CDR1 and CDR2 encoded by the germline V gene are SGHAT and FQNNGV.

Sequencing used peripheral blood, obtained 28 days after the second AZD1222 dose. The clonotype comes from an adult who received the AZD1222 COVID-19 vaccine. Rearrangement joined TRBV11-2 to TRBJ2-5, with an unclear D gene assignment. DNA sequence: TGTGCCAGCAGCGGCATGGGAGAGACCCAGTACTTC. Its translation is CASSGMGETQYF. Reference TRBV11-2 and TRBJ2-5 proteins supply the regions before and after the CDR3; the full variable domain is: EAGVAQSPRYKIIEKRQSVAFWCNPISGHATLYWYQQILGQGPKLLIQFQNNGVVDDSQLPKDRFSAERLKGVDSTLKIQPAKLEDSAVYLCASSGMGETQYFGPGTRLLVL.